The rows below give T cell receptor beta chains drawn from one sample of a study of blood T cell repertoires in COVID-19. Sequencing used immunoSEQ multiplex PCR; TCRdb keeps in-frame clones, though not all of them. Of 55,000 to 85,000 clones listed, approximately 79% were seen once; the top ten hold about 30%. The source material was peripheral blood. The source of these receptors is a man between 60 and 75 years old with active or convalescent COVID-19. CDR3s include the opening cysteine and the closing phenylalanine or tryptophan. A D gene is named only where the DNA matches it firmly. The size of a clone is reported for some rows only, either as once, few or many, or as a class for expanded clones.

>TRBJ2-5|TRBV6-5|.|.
CASRVPGEETQYF
TGTGCCAGCAGGGTCCCAGGGGAAGAGACCCAGTACTTC
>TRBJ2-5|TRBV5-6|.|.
CASSFGVWETQYF
TGTGCCAGCAGCTTCGGGGTCTGGGAGACCCAGTACTTC
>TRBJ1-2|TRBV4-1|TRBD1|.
CASSQNEQGGLGYTF
TGCGCCAGCAGCCAAAACGAACAGGGGGGGTTAGGCTACACCTTC
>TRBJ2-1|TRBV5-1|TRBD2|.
CASQIGGGGNEQFF
TGCGCCAGCCAAATCGGCGGGGGGGGCAATGAGCAGTTCTTC
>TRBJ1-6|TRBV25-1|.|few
CARRRNGGNSPLHF
TGTGCCAGACGGAGGAACGGGGGGAATTCACCCCTCCACTTT
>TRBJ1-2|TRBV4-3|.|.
CASSHSSGFGYTF
TGCGCCAGCAGCCACAGTTCAGGGTTTGGCTACACCTTC
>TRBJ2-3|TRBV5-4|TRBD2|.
CASSSGGTQRVDTQYF
TGTGCCAGCAGCTCGGGGGGGACCCAACGGGTAGATACGCAGTATTTT
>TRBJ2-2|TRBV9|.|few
CASSPRDLITGELFF
TGTGCCAGCAGCCCCCGGGACTTAATAACCGGGGAGCTGTTTTTT
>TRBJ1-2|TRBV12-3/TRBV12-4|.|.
CATSYLGGYTF
TGTGCCACTTCATACCTGGGCGGCTACACCTTC
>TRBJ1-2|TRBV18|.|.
CASSPLTDAMYGYTF
TGTGCCAGCTCACCTTTAACAGATGCTATGTATGGCTACACCTTC
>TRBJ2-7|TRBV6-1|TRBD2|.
CASSEFPGGGGAEQYF
TGTGCCAGCAGTGAATTCCCGGGAGGGGGGGGAGCCGAGCAGTACTTC
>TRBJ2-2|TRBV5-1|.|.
CASFPGNGDTGELFF
TGCGCCAGCTTCCCGGGGAATGGGGACACCGGGGAGCTGTTTTTT
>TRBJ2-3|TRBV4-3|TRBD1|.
CASSQDPRAGGTDTQYF
TGCGCCAGCAGCCAAGATCCCCGGGCAGGGGGTACAGATACGCAGTATTTT
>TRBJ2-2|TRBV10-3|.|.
CAISEMRGGTGELFF
TGTGCCATCAGTGAGATGAGGGGGGGCACCGGGGAGCTGTTTTTT
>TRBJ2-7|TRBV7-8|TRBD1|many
CASSIRDSSYEQYF
TGTGCCAGCAGCATCCGGGACAGCTCCTACGAGCAGTACTTC
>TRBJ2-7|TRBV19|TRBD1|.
CASSMTGERYEQYF
TGTGCCAGTAGCATGACAGGGGAGAGGTACGAGCAGTACTTC
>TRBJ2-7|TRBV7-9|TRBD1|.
CASSVLRDRVHEQYF
TGTGCCAGCAGCGTTCTGCGGGACAGGGTCCACGAGCAGTACTTC
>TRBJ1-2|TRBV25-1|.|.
CASLGGRGYTF
TGTGCCAGCTTAGGAGGAAGGGGCTACACCTTC
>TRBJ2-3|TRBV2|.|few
CASSAPQGQPTSTDTQYF
TGTGCCAGCAGTGCTCCCCAGGGGCAGCCGACTAGCACAGATACGCAGTATTTT
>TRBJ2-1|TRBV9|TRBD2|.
CASSVLGLASNGEQFF
TGTGCCAGCAGCGTTCTGGGACTAGCGAGTAACGGGGAGCAGTTCTTC